This T cell receptor (beta chain) derives from a study of memory CD4+ T cells and cytomegalovirus serostatus. Single viable CD3+CD4+CD8-CD45RO+ cells were sorted as the memory CD4+ T cells. Serum IgG to CMV pp150, pp28, p38 and p52 defined serostatus. This CDR3 spans 16 amino acids. Germline V gene lookup returns CDR1 LNHNV and CDR2 YYDKDF (reference sequence). V gave up 11 bases and J gave up 0 bases; unmatched junction bases: 10. Assay used: immunoSEQ multiplex PCR; TCRdb lists only in-frame clones, some missing. The sample consists of over 65,000 clones, around 80% of them appearing once. The sample taken for sequencing was memory CD4+ T cells from blood. The clonotype originates from an adult in good health and CMV-seronegative. The chain carries TRBV15 and TRBJ1-5; 10 nucleotides line up with TRBD1. CDR3 loop: CAAGTGVTPSNQPQHF. The DNA for the CDR3 is TGTGCCGCCGGGACAGGGGTAACCCCTAGCAATCAGCCCCAGCATTTT. Full variable domain (remainder filled in from reference TRBV15 and TRBJ1-5): DAMVIQNPRYQVTQFGKPVTLSCSQTLNHNVMYWYQQKSSQAPKLLFHYYDKDFNNEADTPDNFQSRRPNTSFCFLDIRSPGLGDTAMYLCAAGTGVTPSNQPQHFGDGTRLSIL.